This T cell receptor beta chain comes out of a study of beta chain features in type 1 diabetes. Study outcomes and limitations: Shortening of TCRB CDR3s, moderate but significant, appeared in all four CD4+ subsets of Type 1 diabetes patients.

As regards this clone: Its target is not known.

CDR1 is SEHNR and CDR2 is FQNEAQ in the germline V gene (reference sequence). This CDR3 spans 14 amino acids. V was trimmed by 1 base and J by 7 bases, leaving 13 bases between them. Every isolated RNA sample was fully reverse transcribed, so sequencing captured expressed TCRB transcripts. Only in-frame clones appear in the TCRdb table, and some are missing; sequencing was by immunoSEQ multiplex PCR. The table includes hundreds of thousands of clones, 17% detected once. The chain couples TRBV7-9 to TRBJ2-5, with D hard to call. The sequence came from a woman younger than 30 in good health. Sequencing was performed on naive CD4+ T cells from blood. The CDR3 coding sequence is TGTGCCAGCAGCTTAGACGGTGGCTCGGGGACCCAGTACTTC. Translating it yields CASSLDGGSGTQYF.